Below are 17 T cell receptor beta chains sequenced from a single sample in a study of T-cell memory formation after mild COVID-19. TCRdb processed the 5' RACE reads anew with MiXCR; each CDR3 protein has one entry. The sample includes 270,000 or so distinct CDR3 sequences, over 15% of them seen just once. Sequencing used PBMCs or a T cell subset sorted from them (not recorded which). These receptors were collected from a man aged 18 to 29 who had mild COVID-19 (a few samples of this study predate the infection). Cell type and time point are not known.

This clonotype was observed a handful of times. DNA of the CDR3: TGTGCCAGCAATCCACAGGGGCGAGAGACCCAGTACTTC. Translating it yields CASNPQGRETQYF. The V call is TRBV5-6, the J call TRBJ2-5; TRBD1 agrees at 7 bases. CDR3 size: 13 residues. CDR1 is SGHDT and CDR2 is YYEEEE in the germline V gene. The J segment lost 4 bases and the V segment lost 6 bases, leaving 6 bases of the junction unmatched.

In DNA form, the CDR3 reads TGTGCCAGCAGTTACTGGGGACACAAAAGCTCCTATAATTCACCCCTCCACTTT. Protein sequence: CASSYWGHKSSYNSPLHF. The rearrangement uses TRBV6-5 and TRBJ1-6, with D possibly TRBD1 on 6 matching bases. The CDR3 has 18 amino acids. Germline V CDR1 and CDR2: MNHEY, SVGAGI. Trimming removed 1 base from V and 0 bases from J, with 13 bases in between.

This rearrangement joins TRBV4-2 to TRBJ2-5, with D possibly called TRBD1 or TRBD2 (6 bases each). The CDR3 length is 17 residues. Germline V gives CDR1 LGHNA, CDR2 YNFKEQ. V lost 4 bases, J lost 2 bases, and 20 bases lay in between. CDR3 sequence: CASSRVTGGGSQETQYF. The CDR3 DNA follows: TGTGCCAGCAGCCGAGTGACAGGCGGAGGGTCTCAAGAGACCCAGTACTTC.

The table lists this clonotype with a few counts. CDR3 nucleotide sequence: TGTGCCAGCAGTTACGGCAGGGTAACAGATACGCAGTATTTT. Amino acids: CASSYGRVTDTQYF. The chain is built from TRBV6-2 or TRBV6-3 and TRBJ2-3; weak D call: TRBD1 (5 bases). V gave up 2 bases and J gave up 3 bases, with 9 bases separating them. Germline CDR1 reads MNHEY; CDR2 reads SVGEGT. The CDR3 has 14 amino acids.

The rearrangement links TRBV9 to TRBJ2-3; 7 bases agree with TRBD2. In germline, CDR1 is SGDLS, CDR2 YYNGEE. Trimming removed 4 bases from V and 4 bases from J; junction bases left unmatched: 9. The CDR3 runs to 15 residues. CDR3 in DNA: TGTGCCAGCAGCTACGGGGGGATGCCTTCAGATACGCAGTATTTT. Translation gives CASSYGGMPSDTQYF.

The chain recombines TRBV5-6 with TRBJ2-3; D is unclear. The CDR3 spans 15 residues. The V gene's germline CDR1 is SGHDT and CDR2 YYEEEE. The V gene lost 4 bases and the J gene lost 0 bases, with 12 bases spanning the gap. CDR3 nucleotide sequence: TGTGCCAGCAGCCGGACGGCGCTAAGCACAGATACGCAGTATTTT. Residues: CASSRTALSTDTQYF.

The table lists this clonotype with a few counts. This chain uses TRBV7-2 with TRBJ1-2; D is uncertain. The CDR3 runs to 14 residues. Trimming cost V 1 base and J 4 bases, with 10 bases left between them. Germline V gene lookup returns CDR1 SGHTA and CDR2 FQGNSA. The CDR3: CASSLGRALYGYTF. The CDR3 DNA reads as TGTGCCAGCAGCTTAGGGAGGGCTCTCTATGGCTACACCTTC.

This clonotype occurred a few times. The V and J genes are TRBV9 and TRBJ2-7; no clear D gene. Germline assignment: CDR1 SGDLS and CDR2 YYNGEE. Trimming removed 0 bases from V and 6 bases from J, with 10 bases in between. The CDR3 length is 13 residues. The CDR3 spells CASSVAPLTEQYF. The CDR3 nucleotides read TGTGCCAGCAGCGTAGCCCCCCTCACCGAGCAGTACTTC.

This chain joins TRBV27 and TRBJ2-5; D is unresolved. Germline V lookup: CDR1 MNHEY, CDR2 SMNVEV (reference sequence). V shed 5 bases and J shed 4 bases, with 14 bases lying between them. The CDR3 is 14 residues long. CDR3 in amino acids: CASSPRANPETQYF. The CDR3 nucleotides read TGTGCCAGCAGTCCACGAGCCAACCCAGAGACCCAGTACTTC.

A few counts support this clonotype. This chain joins TRBV7-9 and TRBJ1-2; no reliable D call. This CDR3 has 14 residues. Between the trimmed V and J ends, which lost 5 bases and 6 bases, there was a span of 16 bases. Germline CDR1 is SEHNR and CDR2 is FQNEAQ (reference sequence). The CDR3 here is CASSTADPSDGYTF. CDR3 sequence (DNA): TGTGCCAGCAGCACGGCGGACCCATCTGATGGCTACACCTTC.

Many counts were recorded for this clonotype. J is TRBJ2-7 and V is TRBV29-1, with 12 bases that match TRBD2. This CDR3 spans 15 amino acids. Germline CDR1 and CDR2: SQVTM and ANQGSEA. The junction had 8 bases not matched to a gene; V was cut back by 1 base and J by 7 bases. This chain's CDR3 is CSVEGRTSGVREQYF. The DNA of the CDR3 is TGCAGCGTTGAAGGGAGGACTAGCGGGGTACGGGAGCAGTACTTC.

V usage is TRBV12-3 or TRBV12-4 and J usage is TRBJ2-3; 9 nucleotides line up with TRBD1. The CDR3 is 15 amino acids. The V gene end was trimmed by 3 bases and the J gene end by 3 bases; junction bases not matched to a gene: 4. The CDR3 region is CASSFRDRVTDTQYF. The DNA of the CDR3 is TGTGCCAGCAGTTTCCGGGACAGGGTGACAGATACGCAGTATTTT.

This clonotype was found a few times. The chain recombines TRBV28 with TRBJ2-3, with D perhaps given as TRBD1 or TRBD2 (5 bases each). The length of the CDR3 is 16 residues. Per the germline V gene, CDR1 is MDHEN and CDR2 is SYDVKM. Trimming removed 8 bases from V and 1 base from J, with 19 bases in between. CDR3 in DNA: TGTGCCAGCGAATCCCCGGGGCCGACGGGCACAGATACGCAGTATTTT. Its translation: CASESPGPTGTDTQYF.

The J gene is TRBJ2-3, the V gene TRBV10-3; the D gene is possibly TRBD1 (6 bases). CDR1 is ENHRY and CDR2 is SYGVKD in the germline V gene. This CDR3 region has 13 residues. The germline V and J ends were trimmed by 10 bases and 2 bases, with 13 bases remaining between them. As DNA, the CDR3 is TGTGCCACACGACAGGAGGCCACAGATACGCAGTATTTT. Its translation is CATRQEATDTQYF.

This chain connects TRBV4-1 to TRBJ2-5; weak D call: TRBD2 (6 bases). V lost 1 base to trimming and J lost 5 bases, with 11 bases between them. The CDR3 extends over 14 amino acids. Germline CDR1 is MGHRA and CDR2 is YSYEKL. The DNA for the CDR3 is TGCGCCAGCAGCCAAGCTCCGGGGGAGGAGACCCAGTACTTC. Amino acid sequence: CASSQAPGEETQYF.

The table lists this clonotype with a few counts. The chain couples TRBV15 to TRBJ1-6; TRBD1 matches at 9 bases. The V gene end was trimmed by 3 bases and the J gene end by 9 bases; junction bases not matched to a gene: 6. This CDR3 has 15 amino acids. The V gene's germline CDR1 is LNHNV and CDR2 YYDKDF (reference sequence). This CDR3 is CATSRGDRDRSPLHF. Here the CDR3 DNA reads TGTGCCACCAGCAGGGGGGACAGGGATCGTTCACCCCTCCACTTT.

The chain is built from TRBV5-6 and TRBJ1-2; 9 positions agree with TRBD1. The CDR3 totals 14 residues. V shed 4 bases and J 7 bases; nucleotides not matched to a gene: 8. CDR1 and CDR2 (germline): SGHDT, YYEEEE. Here the CDR3 reads CASSRDRVVSGYTF. CDR3 coding DNA: TGTGCCAGCAGCCGGGACAGGGTTGTCTCTGGCTACACCTTC.